The 28 T cell receptor beta chains below come from one sample, sequenced in a study of T cells after posttransplantation cyclophosphamide. Treatment was busulfan-fludarabine conditioning, a marrow graft, and cyclophosphamide on days +3 and +4. TCRdb keeps only in-frame clones here, not all; method: immunoSEQ multiplex PCR. Recorded here are roughly 8,100 clones, with no singletons, and the ten leading clones hold about 24%. The source was PBMCs, collected about 14 weeks after allogeneic stem cell transplant with posttransplant cyclophosphamide. The receptors were gathered from a female patient in her 60s who received an allogeneic stem cell transplant from an unrelated donor, was CMV-positive, and had acute GVHD only. Some T cells may be graft donor cells.

By its share, this clone is medium-sized. The chain carries TRBV29-1 and TRBJ2-7, with D perhaps TRBD1 (6 bases). Germline V CDR1 and CDR2: SQVTM, ANQGSEA. The V gene lost 1 base and the J gene lost 6 bases, with 19 bases spanning the gap. CDR3 length equals 15 residues. CDR3 in DNA: TGCAGCGTTGAAGGAGGTGGTTCACAGGGTCGCGAGCAGTACTTC. As protein: CSVEGGGSQGREQYF.

This clone has a handful of counts. This chain uses TRBV12-3 or TRBV12-4 with TRBJ1-2; TRBD1 is a possible D gene (5 bases). The CDR3 extends over 13 amino acids. Trimming pared 5 bases from V and 7 bases from J, leaving 14 bases between. The DNA for the CDR3 is TGTGCCAGCAGTCAACTAAATAGGGGTGGCTACACCTTC. Protein sequence: CASSQLNRGGYTF.

Ten or more counts support this clone. This chain connects TRBV6-5 to TRBJ2-3; TRBD2 matches at 11 bases. This CDR3 comprises 14 residues. Unmatched junction bases numbered 3, after V lost 6 bases and J lost 4 bases. Per the germline V gene, CDR1 is MNHEY and CDR2 is SVGAGI. The CDR3 coding sequence is TGTGCCAGCAGGCTTAGCGGGAGGGCAGATACGCAGTATTTT. Encoded protein: CASRLSGRADTQYF.

The rearrangement links TRBV9 to TRBJ2-3; 8 bases are shared with TRBD2. CDR1 SGDLS and CDR2 YYNGEE come from the germline V gene. The V segment lost 0 bases and the J segment 4 bases; nucleotides outside the gene matches: 7. The CDR3 extends over 16 amino acids. CDR3 region: CASSVEAGGPPDTQYF. The CDR3 region has the DNA TGTGCCAGCAGCGTAGAGGCGGGGGGTCCCCCAGATACGCAGTATTTT.

The rearrangement joins TRBV19 to TRBJ2-5, with TRBD1 as a possible D gene (5 bases). Trimming took off 9 bases at V and 4 bases at J, with 30 bases between the two ends. Looked up from germline, CDR1 is LNHDA and CDR2 is SQIVND (reference sequence). CDR3 length: 18 residues. The CDR3 reads CASIGWRRASTPRETQYF. The CDR3 DNA reads as TGTGCCAGCATAGGGTGGCGCAGGGCCTCAACCCCCAGAGAGACCCAGTACTTC.

At least ten counts were recorded for this clone. The chain is built from TRBV6-6 and TRBJ2-1, with D unresolved. With 3 bases removed from V and 8 bases from J, the gap between germline ends came to 8 bases. This CDR3 has 12 amino acids. The germline gives CDR1 MNHNY, CDR2 SVGAGI (reference sequence). The CDR3 DNA reads as TGTGCCAGCAGTTATCGTGTCGATGAGCAGTTCTTC. Protein sequence: CASSYRVDEQFF.

This clone was recorded at least ten times. This chain joins TRBV13 and TRBJ2-1, with 9 bases matching TRBD1. V was pared by 1 base and J by 2 bases, with 9 bases of the junction left unmatched. CDR1 and CDR2 (germline): PRHDT, FYEKMQ (reference sequence). This CDR3 spans 18 amino acids. CDR3 loop: CASSLELRQGGPYNEQFF. CDR3 coding DNA: TGTGCCAGCAGCTTAGAATTACGACAGGGGGGCCCCTACAATGAGCAGTTCTTC.

This clone was counted many times. The chain recombines TRBV25-1 with TRBJ1-3, with D hard to call. This CDR3 comprises 15 residues. The germline CDR1 and CDR2 sequences are MGHDK and SYGVNS. V was clipped by 0 bases and J by 0 bases, with 6 bases between them. The CDR3 loop is CASSEYGSSGNTIYF. CDR3 DNA sequence: TGTGCCAGCAGTGAATATGGCAGCTCTGGAAACACCATATATTTT.

This clone was observed at least ten times. This chain links TRBV14 with TRBJ2-5, with a possible D match to TRBD1 (6 bases). Trimming removed 0 bases from V and 7 bases from J, with 15 bases in between. This CDR3 has 15 amino acids. Germline V gene data show CDR1 as SGHDN and CDR2 as FVKESK. The CDR3 nucleotides are TGTGCCAGCAGCCAAGACCCCGACAGGTCCCGGACCCAGTACTTC. This sequence encodes CASSQDPDRSRTQYF.

This clone appeared many times. The chain carries TRBV12-5 and TRBJ1-4, with 7 bases fitting TRBD1. Per the germline V gene, CDR1 is LGHNT and CDR2 is FRNRAP. Trimming cost V 6 bases and J 5 bases; bases outside gene matches: 15. This CDR3 comprises 17 residues. The CDR3 DNA follows: TGTGCTAGTGGAATGTTCCGGGGATGGGACAGAAATGAAAAACTGTTTTTT. Encoded protein: CASGMFRGWDRNEKLFF.

This clone occurred many times. The chain combines TRBV7-2 with TRBJ1-5; 8 bases match TRBD1. The V gene end was trimmed by 5 bases and the J gene end by 7 bases; junction bases not matched to a gene: 7. CDR3 length: 14 residues. Germline CDR1 SGHTA, CDR2 FQGNSA. CDR3 sequence reads: CASSPGGWGQPQHF. The CDR3 DNA sequence: TGTGCCAGCAGCCCAGGGGGCTGGGGACAGCCCCAGCATTTT.

This clone was recorded at least ten times. V is TRBV7-8 and J is TRBJ1-4; no clear D. V was cut by 7 bases and J by 8 bases, with 14 bases left in between. The CDR3 totals 13 residues. Germline CDR1 is SGHVS and CDR2 is FQNEAQ. The CDR3 protein is CASTLDLGEKLFF. CDR3 nucleotide sequence: TGTGCCAGCACCCTCGACTTAGGAGAAAAACTGTTTTTT.

This clone was detected ten times or more. The V call is TRBV5-8, the J call TRBJ1-1, with D maybe TRBD1 (5 bases). CDR1 SGHTS and CDR2 YDEGEE come from the germline V gene. Trimming left V 7 bases short and J 11 bases short, with 12 bases between. The CDR3 runs to 10 residues. Written as DNA, the CDR3 is TGTGCCAGCCCGAGGGGCCGGGCTTTCTTT. Encoded protein: CASPRGRAFF.

This clone was seen repeatedly, ten times or more. The V call is TRBV27, the J call TRBJ2-1; 7 bases agree with TRBD1. CDR1 is MNHEY and CDR2 is SMNVEV in the germline V gene (reference sequence). V gave up 4 bases and J gave up 5 bases; unmatched junction bases: 11. This CDR3 region has 16 residues. CDR3 region: CASSSSDRASHNEQFF. CDR3 bases: TGTGCCAGCAGTTCATCTGACAGGGCATCACACAATGAGCAGTTCTTC.

This clone has a count of ten or more. The chain recombines TRBV12-3 or TRBV12-4 with TRBJ2-1; tentatively, D is TRBD1 (5 bases). The CDR3 sequence is 14 residues long. The V gene lost 6 bases and the J gene lost 4 bases, with 13 bases spanning the gap. CDR3 in amino acids: CASSLRRQYNEQFF. The CDR3 coding sequence is TGTGCCAGCAGCCTCAGGAGACAGTACAATGAGCAGTTCTTC.

In this sample, this clone turned up many times. The rearrangement joins TRBV5-1 to TRBJ2-3; 8 positions agree with TRBD1. V lost 4 bases to trimming and J lost 3 bases; unmatched junction nucleotides: 4. The CDR3 consists of 14 residues. The V gene's germline CDR1 is SGHRS and CDR2 YFSETQ. The CDR3 protein is CASSEGQATDTQYF. In nucleotides, the CDR3 is TGCGCCAGCAGCGAGGGACAGGCGACAGATACGCAGTATTTT.

This clone was seen ten or more times. V and J are TRBV6-2 or TRBV6-3 and TRBJ2-1; TRBD2 aligns across 16 bases. The junction had 15 bases not matched to a gene; V was cut back by 6 bases and J by 7 bases. Germline V gene lookup returns CDR1 MNHEY and CDR2 SVGEGT. The CDR3 sequence is 19 residues long. The CDR3 here is CASRPPGLAGGPSENEQFF. For the CDR3, the DNA is TGTGCCAGCAGGCCACCGGGACTAGCGGGAGGGCCCTCGGAGAATGAGCAGTTCTTC.

This clone was counted at least ten times. CDR3 loop: CASSQDGGGPTGELFF. The CDR3 region has the DNA TGTGCCAGCAGCCAAGATGGCGGGGGGCCCACCGGGGAGCTGTTTTTT. The V and J genes are TRBV14 and TRBJ2-2; TRBD2 aligns across 8 bases. V was clipped by 0 bases and J by 4 bases; unmatched bases: 4. The length of the CDR3 is 16 residues. Germline CDR1 is SGHDN and CDR2 is FVKESK. Combining the CDR3 with reference TRBV14 and TRBJ2-2 gives the whole variable domain EAGVTQFPSHSVIEKGQTVTLRCDPISGHDNLYWYRRVMGKEIKFLLHFVKESKQDESGMPNNRFLAERTGGTYSTLKVQPAELEDSGVYFCASSQDGGGPTGELFFGEGSRLTVL.

This clone was seen at least ten times. V usage is TRBV2 and J usage is TRBJ1-2; no clear D. The V end lost 4 bases, the J end lost 6 bases, and 12 bases lay between the germline ends. Germline lookup yields CDR1 SNHLY and CDR2 FYNNEI. The CDR3 consists of 13 residues. The CDR3 region has the DNA TGTGCCAGCAGTGTGGGCAGCAGAGATGGCTACACCTTC. It specifies CASSVGSRDGYTF. Full variable domain (remainder filled in from reference TRBV2 and TRBJ1-2): EPEVTQTPSHQVTQMGQEVILRCVPISNHLYFYWYRQILGQKVEFLVSFYNNEISEKSEIFDDQFSVERPDGSNFTLKIRSTKLEDSAMYFCASSVGSRDGYTFGSGTRLTVV.

This clone was counted a few times. The chain couples TRBV9 to TRBJ1-1; D perhaps matches TRBD1 (5 bases). There are 14 residues in the CDR3. The V end lost 0 bases, the J end lost 5 bases, and 11 bases lay between the germline ends. Germline CDR1 reads SGDLS; CDR2 reads YYNGEE. The CDR3 sequence is CASSVGGASTEAFF. The CDR3 nucleotides read TGTGCCAGCAGCGTAGGCGGGGCATCAACTGAAGCTTTCTTT.

This clone was seen repeatedly, ten times or more. V and J are TRBV6-5 and TRBJ1-1; the match to TRBD1 covers 7 bases. This CDR3 is built from 16 residues. The germline V gene encodes CDR1 MNHEY and CDR2 SVGAGI. With V trimmed by 0 bases and J by 1 base, 5 bases remained unmatched. The CDR3 DNA sequence: TGTGCCAGCAGTTACTCGCCTGGGACAGCGAACACTGAAGCTTTCTTT. It is translated as CASSYSPGTANTEAFF.

This clone was picked up many times. This CDR3 reads CASSLGLAGNGELFF. The CDR3 DNA reads TGTGCCAGCAGCCTAGGACTAGCGGGAAACGGGGAGCTGTTTTTT. The chain carries TRBV11-3 and TRBJ2-2; TRBD2 agrees at 12 bases. The CDR3 is 15 amino acids. Trimming cost V 5 bases and J 7 bases; bases outside gene matches: 5. Germline V gene data show CDR1 as SGHNT and CDR2 as YENEEA.

This clone has ten or more counts. This chain joins TRBV7-2 and TRBJ2-7, with 10 bases aligning to TRBD2. This CDR3 has 17 residues. Germline V gives CDR1 SGHTA, CDR2 FQGNSA. Trimming cost V 5 bases and J 7 bases; bases outside gene matches: 17. The CDR3, as DNA: TGTGCCAGCAGCCTCGGGGGGGCTAGCGGGAGCCGGGGGGAGCAGTACTTC. Its protein product is CASSLGGASGSRGEQYF.

By sample fraction, this clone is medium-sized. The chain recombines TRBV5-4 with TRBJ2-1; the match to TRBD2 covers 14 bases. The V gene's germline CDR1 is SGHNT and CDR2 YYREEE (reference sequence). V shed 7 bases and J 7 bases; nucleotides not matched to a gene: 4. The CDR3 has 14 residues. CDR3 DNA: TGTGCCAGCGGGACTAGCGGGGGAACAAATGAGCAGTTCTTC. Encoded protein: CASGTSGGTNEQFF. The full variable domain, rest sourced from reference TRBV5-4 and TRBJ2-1, is ETGVTQSPTHLIKTRGQQVTLRCSSQSGHNTVSWYQQALGQGPQFIFQYYREEENGRGNFPPRFSGLQFPNYSSELNVNALELDDSALYLCASGTSGGTNEQFFGPGTRLTVL.

The sample holds many counts of this clone. The chain is built from TRBV2 and TRBJ2-7, with 7 positions matching TRBD1. After removal of 7 bases from V and 3 bases from J, the junction contained 9 bases not matched to a gene. The CDR3 extends over 14 amino acids. Germline CDR1 and CDR2: SNHLY and FYNNEI. CDR3 in amino acids: CASTSTWTGYEQYF. The CDR3 coding sequence is TGTGCCAGCACCTCCACCTGGACAGGCTACGAGCAGTACTTC.

This clone appeared many times. V usage is TRBV7-2 and J usage is TRBJ1-1; 8 bases map to TRBD1. The CDR3 runs 14 residues. Germline V CDR1 and CDR2: SGHTA, FQGNSA. The V and J ends lost 2 bases and 3 bases, in that order; junction bases with no gene match: 2. The CDR3 here is CASSLSRGHTEAFF. The CDR3 DNA reads as TGTGCCAGCAGCTTATCCAGGGGGCACACTGAAGCTTTCTTT.

This clone has more than one count but fewer than ten. This chain joins TRBV7-2 and TRBJ2-5; TRBD1 matches at 8 bases. Trimming at V came to 5 bases and at J to 5 bases, leaving 4 bases not matched to a gene. This CDR3 region has 13 residues. CDR1 and CDR2 from the germline V gene are SGHTA and FQGNSA. The CDR3 DNA reads as TGTGCCAGCAGCGACAGGGGTCGGGAGACCCAGTACTTC. This encodes CASSDRGRETQYF.

This clone was counted a few times. The chain is built from TRBV11-2 and TRBJ1-5, with 9 bases fitting TRBD1. V shed 4 bases, J shed 7 bases, and the junction held 8 bases outside the gene matches. The CDR3 totals 15 residues. Germline CDR1 SGHAT, CDR2 FQNNGV. CDR3 sequence: CASSWTGDGRQPQHF. CDR3 DNA sequence: TGTGCCAGCAGCTGGACAGGGGACGGACGGCAGCCCCAGCATTTT. The variable domain in full, completed from reference TRBV11-2 and TRBJ1-5, reads EAGVAQSPRYKIIEKRQSVAFWCNPISGHATLYWYQQILGQGPKLLIQFQNNGVVDDSQLPKDRFSAERLKGVDSTLKIQPAKLEDSAVYLCASSWTGDGRQPQHFGDGTRLSIL.